This T cell receptor beta chain was retrieved from a study of blood T cell repertoires in COVID-19. Produced via immunoSEQ multiplex PCR; TCRdb's table is partial and in-frame only. The sample lists approximately 47,000 clones, more than 75% seen once, with 2.6% in the top ten. The Seattle patients joined while their infection was active and were tracked longitudinally afterward. Per the germline V gene, CDR1 is MNHNY and CDR2 is SVGAGI (reference sequence). With 8 bases removed from V and 5 bases from J, the gap between germline ends came to 11 bases. CDR3 size: 12 residues. This sequence originates from a woman aged 80 or over with COVID-19, enrolled during active disease. V gene TRBV6-6 combines with J gene TRBJ2-3; D gene unclear. The sample consisted of peripheral blood. For the CDR3, the DNA is TGTGCCAGCGGGCGAGTAGTAGATACGCAGTATTTT. It is translated as CASGRVVDTQYF.